Described below is a single T cell receptor (beta chain) sequence and its context. The data stem from a study of T cells in Graves' hyperthyroidism and ophthalmopathy. CDR1 is SGHDN and CDR2 is FVKESK in the germline V gene. V lost 5 bases to trimming and J lost 3 bases; unmatched junction nucleotides: 1. The CDR3 is 13 residues long. Newly diagnosed hyperthyroidism patients aged 18 to 65 years had disease lasting under 2 months. Regions amplified from RNA transcripts were the TCR beta CDR3 regions. First-round RT-PCR targeting the TCR CDR3 was performed with the HTBI primer set. TCRdb analysed the multiplex PCR reads with MiXCR anew, one entry per CDR3 protein. The table includes hundreds of thousands of distinct CDR3 sequences, over 35% detected once.

The source material was blood. This TCR was sampled from a man between 18 and 29 years old with Graves' hyperthyroidism. This chain joins TRBV14 and TRBJ2-7; 10 bases agree with TRBD2. CDR3 protein: CASSTSGIYEQYF. CDR3 sequence (DNA): TGTGCCAGCAGCACTAGCGGGATCTACGAGCAGTACTTC.